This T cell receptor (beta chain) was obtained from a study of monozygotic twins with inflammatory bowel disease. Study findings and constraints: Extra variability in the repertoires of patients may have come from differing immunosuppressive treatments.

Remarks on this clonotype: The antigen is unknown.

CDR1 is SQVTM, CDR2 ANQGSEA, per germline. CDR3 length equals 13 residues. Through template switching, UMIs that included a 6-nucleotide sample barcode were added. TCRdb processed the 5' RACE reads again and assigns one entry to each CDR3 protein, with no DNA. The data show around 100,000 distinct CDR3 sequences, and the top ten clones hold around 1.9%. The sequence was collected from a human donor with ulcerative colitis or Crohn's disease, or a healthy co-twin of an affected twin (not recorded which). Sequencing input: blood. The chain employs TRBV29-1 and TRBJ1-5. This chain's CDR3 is CSVKGFGNQPQHF.